Following are 9 T cell receptor beta chains from one sample sequenced in a study of CD8+ T cells in alopecia areata. The treatment: oral pan-JAK inhibitor, 5-10 mg twice daily. It was cDNA, reverse transcribed from extracted RNA, that served as the sequencing template. Measured with immunoSEQ multiplex PCR; TCRdb has only the in-frame clones, and not every one. The sample holds a few hundred thousand clones, under 70% seen once. This specimen was CD4+ T cells sorted from blood, taken at week 44, from a patient treated with tofacitinib. The origin of the receptors is a human donor with alopecia areata.

The chain recombines TRBV7-8 with TRBJ2-3; D uncertain. The CDR3 is made up of 13 amino acids. The germline V and J ends were trimmed by 6 bases and 3 bases, with 10 bases remaining between them. CDR1 and CDR2 from the germline V gene are SGHVS and FQNEAQ. CDR3 region: CASSPRATDTQYF. CDR3 coding DNA: TGTGCCAGCAGTCCACGAGCGACAGATACGCAGTATTTT.

This clone has more than one count but fewer than ten. The J gene is TRBJ2-3, the V gene TRBV7-3; D remains ambiguous. The CDR3 totals 14 residues. Germline-derived CDR1 and CDR2 are SGHTA and FQGTGA. V shed 2 bases and J shed 2 bases, with 8 bases lying between them. The CDR3 reads CASSLGLFTDTQYF. Here the CDR3 DNA reads TGTGCCAGCAGCTTAGGGCTATTCACAGATACGCAGTATTTT.

The chain joins TRBV4-3 to TRBJ1-6, with TRBD1 identical over 8 bases. The CDR3 runs 15 residues. The ends lost 5 bases at V and 10 bases at J; junction bases unmatched: 10. The germline V gene has CDR1 LGHNA and CDR2 YSLEER. The CDR3: CASSARPRGQSPLHF. CDR3 bases: TGCGCCAGCAGCGCCCGTCCCAGGGGGCAGTCACCCCTCCACTTT.

The chain combines TRBV30 with TRBJ1-1; TRBD1 might be the D (6 bases). In germline, CDR1 is GTSNPN, CDR2 SVGIG (reference sequence). The V and J ends lost 0 bases and 7 bases respectively, with 18 bases between them. The CDR3 has 15 amino acids. The CDR3 reads CAWSVKMALDSEAFF. CDR3 bases: TGTGCCTGGAGTGTAAAGATGGCTTTGGACAGTGAAGCTTTCTTT.

This sequence joins TRBV5-1 and TRBJ1-1, with a tentative D call TRBD1 (6 bases). V dropped 4 bases and J dropped 2 bases, with 15 bases sitting between them. Looked up from germline, CDR1 is SGHRS and CDR2 is YFSETQ. The CDR3 spans 15 residues. CDR3 nucleotides: TGCGCCAGCAGCGTGCAGGGGTTGACTAACACTGAAGCTTTCTTT. It is translated as CASSVQGLTNTEAFF.

The gene calls are TRBV29-1 and TRBJ2-3; D assignment may be TRBD1 or TRBD2 (5 bases each). The CDR3 totals 15 residues. The germline CDR1 and CDR2 sequences are SQVTM and ANQGSEA. The V end lost 7 bases, the J end lost 0 bases, and 17 bases lay between the germline ends. In DNA form, the CDR3 reads TGCAGCGGGGGGACGGCGCAAACTAGCACAGATACGCAGTATTTT. This translates into CSGGTAQTSTDTQYF.

V gene TRBV2 combines with J gene TRBJ2-3; TRBD2 matches 8 bases. The CDR3 totals 14 residues. Germline V lookup: CDR1 SNHLY, CDR2 FYNNEI. V lost 5 bases and J lost 6; bases outside the gene matches: 7. The CDR3 loop reads CASSSGGAKDTQYF. CDR3 in DNA: TGTGCCAGCAGTTCCGGGGGGGCTAAGGATACGCAGTATTTT.

This clone was detected a few times. This sequence joins TRBV4-3 and TRBJ2-3; 7 positions match TRBD2. The CDR3 has 14 amino acids. The germline V gene encodes CDR1 LGHNA and CDR2 YSLEER. V trimming: 0 bases; J trimming: 4 bases; junction bases outside the gene matches: 1. This CDR3 is CASSQELAPDTQYF. The CDR3 DNA is TGCGCCAGCAGCCAAGAACTAGCGCCAGATACGCAGTATTTT.

This sequence joins TRBV11-2 and TRBJ2-3; unclear D gene. Trimming took 1 base from V and 5 from J, leaving 10 bases between them. This CDR3 is 14 amino acids long. The germline V gene has CDR1 SGHAT and CDR2 FQNNGV. CDR3 DNA sequence: TGTGCCAGCAGCTTAGTACCTGTTGGAGATACGCAGTATTTT. Its protein product is CASSLVPVGDTQYF.